A selection of T cell receptor beta chains follows, all from one sample in a study of blood T cell repertoires in COVID-19. Clones were read by immunoSEQ multiplex PCR, and TCRdb kept only the in-frame ones, dropping some. The data show more than 200,000 clones, 80% to 90% seen once. The sample consisted of peripheral blood. Receptor source: a man in his thirties or forties with active or convalescent COVID-19. CDR3s include the opening cysteine and the closing phenylalanine or tryptophan. The D gene is left open where the match is weak. Size values are once, few and many counts, or a class for expanded clones, and some rows have none.

CDR3aa: CASGRGDEQYF; CDR3nt: TGTGCCAGCGGACGGGGGGACGAGCAGTACTTC; v_gene: TRBV12-3/TRBV12-4; j_gene: TRBJ2-7; abundance: -; d_gene: TRBD2
CDR3aa: CASTGTGLQPQHF; CDR3nt: TGTGCCAGTACCGGGACAGGGCTTCAGCCCCAGCATTTT; v_gene: TRBV19; j_gene: TRBJ1-5; abundance: -; d_gene: TRBD1
CDR3aa: CATSDNRDRGHGGYTF; CDR3nt: TGTGCCACCAGTGATAACAGGGACAGGGGGCATGGTGGCTACACCTTC; v_gene: TRBV24-1; j_gene: TRBJ1-2; abundance: -; d_gene: TRBD1
CDR3aa: CASSLGLDQPQHF; CDR3nt: TGTGCCAGCAGCTTAGGGCTGGATCAGCCCCAGCATTTT; v_gene: TRBV7-8; j_gene: TRBJ1-5; abundance: -; d_gene: -
CDR3aa: CASGRGNSNQPQHF; CDR3nt: TGTGCCAGCGGAAGGGGGAATAGCAATCAGCCCCAGCATTTT; v_gene: TRBV7-2; j_gene: TRBJ1-5; abundance: -; d_gene: -
CDR3aa: CSASVQGNTEAFF; CDR3nt: TGCAGTGCTAGTGTACAGGGGAACACTGAAGCTTTCTTT; v_gene: TRBV20-1; j_gene: TRBJ1-1; abundance: -; d_gene: -
CDR3aa: CASSPPGREGSNQPQHF; CDR3nt: TGTGCCAGCTCACCACCGGGCAGGGAGGGCAGCAATCAGCCCCAGCATTTT; v_gene: TRBV18; j_gene: TRBJ1-5; abundance: few; d_gene: -
CDR3aa: CSAPIAGELFF; CDR3nt: TGCAGCGCGCCTATAGCCGGGGAGCTGTTTTTT; v_gene: TRBV29-1; j_gene: TRBJ2-2; abundance: once; d_gene: -
CDR3aa: CASSEALEPPDTQYF; CDR3nt: TGTGCCAGCAGTGAAGCGCTTGAGCCCCCAGATACGCAGTATTTT; v_gene: TRBV6-1; j_gene: TRBJ2-3; abundance: -; d_gene: -
CDR3aa: CASRAGQGVLGSGANVLTF; CDR3nt: TGTGCCAGCCGTGCGGGACAGGGGGTTTTGGGCTCTGGGGCCAACGTCCTGACTTTC; v_gene: TRBV7-9; j_gene: TRBJ2-6; abundance: -; d_gene: TRBD1
CDR3aa: CSVEDGRGNEQFF; CDR3nt: TGCAGCGTTGAAGATGGCAGGGGGAATGAGCAGTTCTTC; v_gene: TRBV29-1; j_gene: TRBJ2-1; abundance: once; d_gene: TRBD1
CDR3aa: CASSPTSGGPHEQFF; CDR3nt: TGTGCCAGCAGTCCGACTAGCGGGGGGCCCCATGAGCAGTTCTTC; v_gene: TRBV2; j_gene: TRBJ2-1; abundance: -; d_gene: TRBD2
CDR3aa: CASSPTGSSPNQPQHF; CDR3nt: TGTGCCAGCAGCCCGACAGGTTCTAGCCCAAATCAGCCCCAGCATTTT; v_gene: TRBV3-1/TRBV3-2; j_gene: TRBJ1-5; abundance: -; d_gene: -
CDR3aa: CASRQDSSRGYTF; CDR3nt: TGTGCCAGCAGACAGGACAGTTCCCGCGGCTACACCTTC; v_gene: TRBV6-5; j_gene: TRBJ1-2; abundance: -; d_gene: -
CDR3aa: CASSEAANLVEQYF; CDR3nt: TGTGCCAGCAGTGAAGCCGCTAACTTAGTCGAGCAGTACTTC; v_gene: TRBV2; j_gene: TRBJ2-7; abundance: -; d_gene: -
CDR3aa: CASSQDLQRGGSLTDTQYF; CDR3nt: TGCGCCAGCAGCCAAGATCTCCAGCGCGGGGGAAGTCTCACAGATACGCAGTATTTT; v_gene: TRBV4-3; j_gene: TRBJ2-3; abundance: -; d_gene: TRBD2
CDR3aa: CASMTTGHQETQYF; CDR3nt: TGTGCCAGCATGACGACAGGTCACCAAGAGACCCAGTACTTC; v_gene: TRBV27; j_gene: TRBJ2-5; abundance: -; d_gene: -